These 7 T cell receptor beta chains originate from one sample sequenced in a study of blood T cell repertoires in COVID-19. TCRdb's table, derived via immunoSEQ multiplex PCR, lists solely in-frame clones and lacks some. The table records around 57,000 clones, about 90% of them present only once. Sequenced material: peripheral blood. Receptors originate from a human donor with active COVID-19. The donor label of this sample is uncertain.

This chain joins TRBV11-3 and TRBJ1-1; D might be TRBD1 (6 bases). CDR3 size: 15 residues. Trimming pared 1 base from V and 3 bases from J, leaving 12 bases between. Germline V gene lookup returns CDR1 SGHNT and CDR2 YENEEA. The CDR3 region is CASSLAHTGYTEAFF. DNA for the CDR3: TGTGCCAGCAGCTTAGCTCATACAGGGTACACTGAAGCTTTCTTT.

This clone was found a few times. The chain links TRBV6-5 to TRBJ1-2; D is undetermined. V lost 6 bases, J lost 4 bases, and 12 bases lay in between. In germline, CDR1 is MNHEY, CDR2 SVGAGI. The CDR3 is 13 amino acids. In DNA form, the CDR3 reads TGTGCCAGCAGGCTCGCGGAGGGCTATGGCTACACCTTC. Residues: CASRLAEGYGYTF.

The chain has TRBV9 and TRBJ2-3; D is possibly TRBD1 (5 bases). From germline, CDR1 is SGDLS and CDR2 YYNGEE. This CDR3 contains 15 residues. Trimming removed 3 bases at V and 0 bases at J, with 11 bases between. CDR3 DNA: TGTGCCAGCAGCGACTCACAGGTTAGCACAGATACGCAGTATTTT. Its protein is CASSDSQVSTDTQYF.

The CDR3, as DNA: TGTGCCAGCCGCGAGTCTAGCGGGACGTACAATGAGCAGTTCTTC. Protein product: CASRESSGTYNEQFF. The rearrangement uses TRBV25-1 and TRBJ2-1; 9 nucleotides line up with TRBD2. The CDR3 is 15 amino acids. V was pared by 8 bases and J by 4 bases, with 9 bases of the junction left unmatched. From germline, CDR1 is MGHDK and CDR2 SYGVNS.

This chain uses TRBV28 with TRBJ1-2; D is perhaps TRBD1 (6 bases). V lost 5 bases and J lost 3, with 16 bases in between. Germline CDR1 and CDR2: MDHEN and SYDVKM. The CDR3 has 15 amino acids. CDR3 in DNA: TGTGCCAGCAGTCCCCTTTATGGGGGCCACTATGGCTACACCTTC. Translated, it gives CASSPLYGGHYGYTF.

This clone has only a few counts. The chain combines TRBV5-6 with TRBJ2-7, with 11 bases identical to TRBD2. Per the germline V gene, CDR1 is SGHDT and CDR2 is YYEEEE. The trim removed 2 bases at V and 5 bases at J, leaving 6 bases unmatched. The length of the CDR3 is 15 residues. CDR3 region: CASSFRLAGRHEQYF. The CDR3 DNA reads as TGTGCCAGCAGCTTCCGACTAGCGGGACGGCACGAGCAGTACTTC.

CDR3 DNA sequence: TGCAGCGTTGAAGAACAGGTCTCCTACGAGCAGTACTTC. It specifies CSVEEQVSYEQYF. The chain has TRBV29-1 and TRBJ2-7; weak D call: TRBD1 (5 bases). The V end was cut by 0 bases, the J end by 0 bases, with 6 bases between. CDR1 and CDR2 (germline): SQVTM, ANQGSEA. The CDR3 totals 13 residues.